This entry describes one T cell receptor (beta chain). Per the original data handling: Estimates of nucleated cell counts were drawn from the amplification of reference gene primers. Profiling relied on immunoSEQ multiplex PCR, and the TCRdb table lists in-frame clones only, not all of them. Clone size and the V and J calls come from that table; the DNA yielded D and trimming. Of some 270,000 clones in the sample, roughly 88% are singletons; the top ten hold approximately 5.5%. This sample was included in a study of blood T cell repertoires in COVID-19. With 5 bases clipped from V and 3 bases from J, the junction kept 7 bases outside the gene matches. This CDR3 is built from 15 residues. Germline values: CDR1 SGHTA, CDR2 FQGNSA.

The V and J genes are TRBV7-2 and TRBJ1-5; 7 bases align to TRBD1. The clonotype comes from a woman older than 75 with COVID-19, enrolled during active disease. The sequencing input was peripheral blood. CDR3 DNA: TGTGCCAGCAGCCCAGGGGGACAACTCAATCAGCCCCAGCATTTT. This translates into CASSPGGQLNQPQHF.